This T cell receptor beta chain was captured by sequencing in a study of T-cell reconstitution after alpha-beta-depleted transplantation in children. Concerning this clonotype itself: Antigen unknown.

Overall study results and limits: Several hundred expanded graft clones reportedly gave rise to the alpha-beta T cells present about two months after transplant. Surviving recipient T cells and thymic progenitors produced the high day-60 TCRbeta diversity seen in some patients.

Preparation of the TCRbeta library involved a method that used unique molecular identifiers. TCRdb used MiXCR to reprocess the PCR reads, holding one entry per CDR3 protein. Of under 250,000 distinct CDR3 sequences detected, around 25% appear once; the ten largest clones hold about 5%. The CDR3 runs 13 residues. Trimming cost V 6 bases and J 8 bases, with 13 bases left between them. Germline V gene data show CDR1 as SGHTA and CDR2 as FQGTGA. V gene TRBV7-3 combines with J gene TRBJ2-2; D gene ambiguous. The material sequenced was PBMCs, mostly from graft donor cells, taken 360 days after TCRalphabeta/CD19-depleted stem cell transplant. The clonotype was recovered from a female patient between 2 and 15 years old who had a stem cell transplant for congenital amegakaryocytic thrombocytopenia, so the T cells may come from the graft donor. CDR3 sequence (DNA): TGTGCCAGCAGAAAAAGTCCGGAAGGGGAGCTGTTTTTT. Its translation is CASRKSPEGELFF.